A single sample gave rise to the 17 T cell receptor beta chains below, sequenced in a study of cytomegalovirus exposure and HLA in healthy donors. In the PCR, 60 Vbeta and 13 Jbeta primers were used. Sequencing used immunoSEQ multiplex PCR; TCRdb keeps in-frame clones, though not all of them. Of under 250,000 clones listed, roughly 80% are singletons. Sequenced sample: PBMCs. The receptors shown here come from a male donor in good health and CMV-seronegative.

The rearrangement uses TRBV19 and TRBJ2-4; D is unclear. Trimming stripped 6 bases from V and 3 bases from J, with 15 bases between. The CDR3 length is 15 residues. Germline CDR1 LNHDA, CDR2 SQIVND (reference sequence). The CDR3 here is CASRYGSPGKNIQYF. CDR3 coding DNA: TGTGCCAGTAGATATGGGTCCCCGGGCAAAAACATTCAGTACTTC.

This clone has a handful of counts. The gene calls are TRBV7-9 and TRBJ1-2; 10 bases are a match to TRBD1. Trimming took 3 bases from V and 6 from J; bases not matched to a gene: 7. The CDR3 totals 15 residues. CDR1 SEHNR and CDR2 FQNEAQ come from the germline V gene (reference sequence). The CDR3 DNA sequence: TGTGCCAGCAGCTTGGGACAGGGGCCTTTGGATGGCTACACCTTC. It specifies CASSLGQGPLDGYTF.

The V call is TRBV6-5, the J call TRBJ1-2; 7 nucleotides match TRBD1. The trim removed 4 bases at V and 4 bases at J, leaving 9 bases unmatched. Germline V gives CDR1 MNHEY, CDR2 SVGAGI. The CDR3 extends over 15 amino acids. In DNA, the CDR3 is TGTGCCAGCAGTTTACGAACAGGGGCTAGCTATGGCTACACCTTC. This encodes CASSLRTGASYGYTF.

This clone was detected a few times. CDR3 nucleotide sequence: TGTGCCAGTTCGGCCGGGACAGGGATATGGAGCACTGAAGCTTTCTTT. It translates to CASSAGTGIWSTEAFF. The rearrangement uses TRBV27 and TRBJ1-1; 9 nucleotides align to TRBD1. Looked up from germline, CDR1 is MNHEY and CDR2 is SMNVEV (reference sequence). J gave up 4 bases and V 9 bases, and 15 bases lay outside the gene matches. The CDR3 has 16 residues.

This clone was seen just once. The chain couples TRBV13 to TRBJ2-7; 8 bases agree with TRBD1. The CDR3 runs to 15 residues. V gave up 5 bases and J gave up 3 bases; unmatched junction bases: 9. Germline V gene data show CDR1 as PRHDT and CDR2 as FYEKMQ (reference sequence). In nucleotides, the CDR3 is TGTGCCAGCAGCCAAAGGACAGGGTCCAGCTACGAGCAGTACTTC. This codes for CASSQRTGSSYEQYF.

The chain recombines TRBV10-3 with TRBJ1-1, with a tentative D call TRBD1 (6 bases). The CDR3 loop spans 16 amino acids. Per germline, CDR1 ENHRY and CDR2 SYGVKD. V was trimmed by 0 bases and J by 5 bases, leaving 16 bases between them. CDR3 nucleotides: TGTGCCATCAGTGAGTCCCCGGGGCAGGGGTTAACTGAAGCTTTCTTT. Translation gives CAISESPGQGLTEAFF.

This clone showed up just a few times. The J gene is TRBJ1-1, the V gene TRBV30; weak D call: TRBD1 (5 bases). Looked up from germline, CDR1 is GTSNPN and CDR2 is SVGIG (reference sequence). V shed 3 bases and J shed 12 bases, with 17 bases lying between them. This CDR3 has 12 amino acids. For the CDR3, the DNA is TGTGCCTGGAGCCCCATCACAGGTTCCCCTTTCTTT. Its protein is CAWSPITGSPFF.

The chain combines TRBV5-1 with TRBJ2-1; 9 bases agree with TRBD2. Trimming took 5 bases from V and 2 from J; bases not matched to a gene: 5. The length of the CDR3 is 15 residues. Germline V CDR1 and CDR2: SGHRS, YFSETQ. CDR3 sequence: CASRGLAGTYNEQFF. The CDR3 nucleotides read TGCGCCAGCAGAGGCCTAGCGGGAACCTACAATGAGCAGTTCTTC.

The chain carries TRBV5-1 and TRBJ2-7, with D perhaps TRBD2 (6 bases). V was clipped by 5 bases and J by 7 bases, with 13 bases between them. The germline V gene has CDR1 SGHRS and CDR2 YFSETQ. The CDR3 spans 12 residues. The CDR3 loop reads CASSWTGGEQYF. CDR3 bases: TGCGCCAGCAGTTGGACCGGGGGTGAGCAGTACTTC.

This clone was counted at least ten times. The chain links TRBV4-1 to TRBJ1-2; D possibly corresponds to TRBD1 (5 bases). V was shortened by 5 bases and J by 5 bases, with 18 bases between the two germline ends. There are 15 residues in the CDR3. Germline V gene sequence: CDR1 MGHRA, CDR2 YSYEKL. In nucleotides, the CDR3 is TGCGCCAGCAGCTTCAAGGTACCACAGGAATATGGCTACACCTTC. This translates into CASSFKVPQEYGYTF.

There are a few counts of this clone. The genes are TRBV6-5 and TRBJ1-2; TRBD1 is a possible D gene (5 bases). V lost 6 bases, J lost 2 bases, and 13 bases lay in between. The germline CDR1 and CDR2 sequences are MNHEY and SVGAGI. CDR3 length: 14 amino acids. CDR3 in amino acids: CASSPSEGNYGYTF. CDR3 bases: TGTGCCAGCAGCCCCTCGGAGGGGAACTATGGCTACACCTTC.

This clone was recorded once. The rearrangement uses TRBV7-8 and TRBJ2-1; TRBD2 matches 8 bases. The V gene's germline CDR1 is SGHVS and CDR2 FQNEAQ. The CDR3 has 16 amino acids. Losses at the gene ends were 3 bases for V and 7 bases for J; bases not matched to a gene: 11. For the CDR3, the DNA is TGTGCCAGCAGCTTCCACGAGCAGCGGGAGTTGAATGAGCAGTTCTTC. Translation: CASSFHEQRELNEQFF.

V gene TRBV6-5 combines with J gene TRBJ2-7; D might be TRBD1 (6 bases). Germline V gives CDR1 MNHEY, CDR2 SVGAGI. This CDR3 comprises 14 residues. Trimming pared 5 bases from V and 2 bases from J, leaving 13 bases between. CDR3 coding DNA: TGTGCCAGCAGTCCGGGACAAGACGCCTACGAGCAGTACTTC. This sequence encodes CASSPGQDAYEQYF.

The CDR3 region is CASSYRDSLARGYTF. The CDR3 DNA sequence: TGTGCCAGCAGTTACCGGGACAGTTTAGCAAGGGGCTACACCTTC. The chain employs TRBV28 and TRBJ1-2; 7 bases are a match to TRBD1. CDR1 and CDR2 (germline): MDHEN, SYDVKM. The CDR3 has 15 residues. V shed 4 bases, J shed 8 bases, and the junction held 13 bases outside the gene matches.

With respect to this clone: Germline is not matched at one junction end, which may reflect a read error. The chain joins TRBV5-1 to TRBJ2-1; TRBD2 aligns across 8 bases. The CDR3 has 14 residues. The germline V gene encodes CDR1 SGHRS and CDR2 YFSETQ. The DNA for the CDR3 is TGCGCCAGCAGATTGGGACTAGAGTACAATGAGCAGTTCTTC. As protein: CASRLGLEYNEQFF.

The chain has TRBV7-9 and TRBJ1-1; D possibly corresponds to TRBD1 (6 bases). In germline, CDR1 is SEHNR, CDR2 FQNEAQ (reference sequence). The V end was cut by 4 bases, the J end by 3 bases, with 9 bases between. CDR3 length equals 13 residues. The CDR3 spells CASSSPGDTEAFF. CDR3 DNA: TGTGCCAGCAGCTCGCCAGGGGACACTGAAGCTTTCTTT.

This chain uses TRBV29-1 with TRBJ2-2, with D hard to call. This CDR3 has 13 residues. Germline V CDR1 and CDR2: SQVTM, ANQGSEA. V lost 2 bases to trimming and J lost 6 bases, with 10 bases between them. The CDR3 nucleotides read TGCAGCGTTGAATCTCATAGCTCCGGGGAGCTGTTTTTT. Translation gives CSVESHSSGELFF.